Included here is one T cell receptor (beta chain) sequence, with context. Its matching antigen is unknown. Random hexamers served to reverse transcribe roughly 0.5 to 1 ug RNA. immunoSEQ multiplex PCR amplified TCR beta CDR3 across 54 Vbeta, 13 Jbeta. TCRdb reanalysed the immunoSEQ multiplex PCR reads using MiXCR and keeps one entry per CDR3 protein. The repertoire consists of around 130,000 distinct CDR3 sequences, with around nine tenths occurring once and the leading ten covering approximately 0.24%. This CDR3 comprises 15 residues. Losses at the gene ends were 8 bases for V and 4 bases for J; bases not matched to a gene: 8. Per the germline V gene, CDR1 is MNHNS and CDR2 is SASEGT. The data originate from a study of CD8 T cells in Susac syndrome. CD8+ and CD4+ T cells from blood underwent TCR beta sequencing. The multiple sclerosis controls consisted of treatment-naive patients with relapsing-remitting disease, either stable or active.

Whole-study results and caveats: The study admitted that it had a relatively small number of individuals in its TCR sequencing and HLA analysis.

The rearrangement links TRBV6-1 to TRBJ2-1, with TRBD1 identical over 10 bases. This TCR came from a human donor with multiple sclerosis. The sample was CD8+ T cells from PBMCs. DNA for the CDR3: TGTGCCAGCCATACACCGGGACAGGGGTACAATGAGCAGTTCTTC. This codes for CASHTPGQGYNEQFF.